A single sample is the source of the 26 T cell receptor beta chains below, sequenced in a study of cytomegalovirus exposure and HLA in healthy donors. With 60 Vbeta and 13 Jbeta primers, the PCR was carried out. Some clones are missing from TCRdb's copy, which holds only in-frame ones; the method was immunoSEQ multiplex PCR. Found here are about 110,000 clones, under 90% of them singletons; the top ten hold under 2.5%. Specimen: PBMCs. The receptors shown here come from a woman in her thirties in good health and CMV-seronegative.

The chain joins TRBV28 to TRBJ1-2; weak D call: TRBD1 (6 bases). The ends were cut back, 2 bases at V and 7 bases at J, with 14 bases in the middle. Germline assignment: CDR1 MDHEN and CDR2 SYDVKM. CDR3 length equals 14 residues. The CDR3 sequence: CASSLSGGRSGYTF. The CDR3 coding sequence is TGTGCCAGCAGTTTAAGTGGGGGCCGGAGTGGCTACACCTTC.

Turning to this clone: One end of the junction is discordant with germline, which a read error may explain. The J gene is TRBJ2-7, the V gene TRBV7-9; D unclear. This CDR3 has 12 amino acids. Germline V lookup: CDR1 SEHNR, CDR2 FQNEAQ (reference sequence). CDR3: CSSSLIPSEQYF. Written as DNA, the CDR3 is TGTTCCAGCAGCTTAATCCCCTCCGAGCAGTACTTC.

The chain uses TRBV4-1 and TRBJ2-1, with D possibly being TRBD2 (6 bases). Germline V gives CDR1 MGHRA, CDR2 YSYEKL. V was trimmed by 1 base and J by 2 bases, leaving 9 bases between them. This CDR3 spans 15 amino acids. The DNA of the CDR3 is TGCGCCAGCAGCCAAGGGCGGGAAGCCTACAATGAGCAGTTCTTC. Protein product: CASSQGREAYNEQFF.

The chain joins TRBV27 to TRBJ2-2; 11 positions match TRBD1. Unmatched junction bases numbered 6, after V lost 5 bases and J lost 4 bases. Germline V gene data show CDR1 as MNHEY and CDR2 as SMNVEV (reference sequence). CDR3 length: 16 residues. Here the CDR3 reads CASSGPGTGGTGELFF. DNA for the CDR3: TGTGCCAGCAGTGGCCCCGGGACAGGGGGCACCGGGGAGCTGTTTTTT.

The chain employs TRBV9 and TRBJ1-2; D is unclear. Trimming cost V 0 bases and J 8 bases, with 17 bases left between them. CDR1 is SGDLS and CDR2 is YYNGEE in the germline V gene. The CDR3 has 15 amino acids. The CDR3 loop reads CASSVGSSLSRGYTF. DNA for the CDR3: TGTGCCAGCAGCGTAGGATCTTCCCTCTCGCGGGGCTACACCTTC. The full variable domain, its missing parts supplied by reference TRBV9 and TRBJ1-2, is DSGVTQTPKHLITATGQRVTLRCSPRSGDLSVYWYQQSLDQGLQFLIQYYNGEERAKGNILERFSAQQFPDLHSELNLSSLELGDSALYFCASSVGSSLSRGYTFGSGTRLTVV.

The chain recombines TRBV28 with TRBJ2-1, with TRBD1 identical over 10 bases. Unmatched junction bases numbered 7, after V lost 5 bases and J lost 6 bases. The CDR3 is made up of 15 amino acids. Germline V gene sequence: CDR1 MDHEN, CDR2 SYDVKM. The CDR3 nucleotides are TGTGCCAGCAGTCCCTCGCGGACAGGGGGCAATGAGCAGTTCTTC. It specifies CASSPSRTGGNEQFF.

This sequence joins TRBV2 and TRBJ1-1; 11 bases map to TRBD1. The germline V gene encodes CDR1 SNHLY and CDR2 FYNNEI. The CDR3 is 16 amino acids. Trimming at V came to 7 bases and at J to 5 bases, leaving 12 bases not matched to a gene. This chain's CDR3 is CASTRTGGVGGTEAFF. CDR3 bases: TGTGCCAGCACCCGGACAGGGGGCGTCGGGGGGACTGAAGCTTTCTTT.

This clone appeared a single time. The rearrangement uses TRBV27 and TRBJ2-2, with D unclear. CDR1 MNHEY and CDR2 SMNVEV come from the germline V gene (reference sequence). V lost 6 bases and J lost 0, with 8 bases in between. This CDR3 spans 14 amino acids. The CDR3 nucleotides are TGTGCCAGCAGGCCCGGAGCGAACACCGGGGAGCTGTTTTTT. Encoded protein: CASRPGANTGELFF.

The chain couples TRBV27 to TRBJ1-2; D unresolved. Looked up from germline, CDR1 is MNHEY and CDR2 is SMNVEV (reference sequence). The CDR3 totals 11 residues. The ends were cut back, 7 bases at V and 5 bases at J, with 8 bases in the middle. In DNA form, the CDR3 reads TGTGCCAGCACGGCGGGGTATGGCTACACCTTC. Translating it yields CASTAGYGYTF.

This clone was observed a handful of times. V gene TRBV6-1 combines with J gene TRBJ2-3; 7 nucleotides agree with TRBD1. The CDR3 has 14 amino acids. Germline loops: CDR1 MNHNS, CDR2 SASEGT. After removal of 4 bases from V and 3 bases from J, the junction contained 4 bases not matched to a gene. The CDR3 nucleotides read TGTGCCAGCAGTGGACAGGGTTTGACAGATACGCAGTATTTT. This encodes CASSGQGLTDTQYF.

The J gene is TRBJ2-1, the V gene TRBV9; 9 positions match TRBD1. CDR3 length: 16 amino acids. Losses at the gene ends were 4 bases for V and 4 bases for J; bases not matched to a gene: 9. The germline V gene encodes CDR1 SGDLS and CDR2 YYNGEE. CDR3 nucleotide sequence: TGTGCCAGCAGCACAGCCGGGACAGGGAATTACAATGAGCAGTTCTTC. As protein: CASSTAGTGNYNEQFF.

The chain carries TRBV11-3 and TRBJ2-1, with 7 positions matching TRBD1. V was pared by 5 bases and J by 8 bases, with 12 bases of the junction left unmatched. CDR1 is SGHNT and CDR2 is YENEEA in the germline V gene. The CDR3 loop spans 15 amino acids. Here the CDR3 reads CASSTGSTGVDEQFF. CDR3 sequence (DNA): TGTGCCAGCAGCACTGGGAGTACAGGGGTAGATGAGCAGTTCTTC.

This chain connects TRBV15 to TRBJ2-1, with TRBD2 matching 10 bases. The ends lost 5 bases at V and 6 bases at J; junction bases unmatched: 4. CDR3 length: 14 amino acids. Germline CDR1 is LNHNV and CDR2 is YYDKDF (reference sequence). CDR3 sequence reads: CATSGAGGPNEQFF. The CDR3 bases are TGTGCCACCAGCGGAGCGGGAGGGCCCAATGAGCAGTTCTTC.

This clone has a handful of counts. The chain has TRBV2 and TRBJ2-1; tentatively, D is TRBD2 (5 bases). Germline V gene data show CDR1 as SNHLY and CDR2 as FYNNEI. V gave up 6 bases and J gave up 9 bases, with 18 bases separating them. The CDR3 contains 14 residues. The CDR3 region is CASRVDYPLGEQFF. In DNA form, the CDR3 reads TGTGCCAGCAGAGTAGACTACCCTCTTGGTGAGCAGTTCTTC.

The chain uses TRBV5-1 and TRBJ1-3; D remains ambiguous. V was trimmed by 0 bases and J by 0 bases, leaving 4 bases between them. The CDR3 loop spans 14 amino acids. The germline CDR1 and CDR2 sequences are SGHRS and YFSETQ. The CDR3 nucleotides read TGCGCCAGCAGCTTGGCCATCTCTGGAAACACCATATATTTT. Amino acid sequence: CASSLAISGNTIYF.

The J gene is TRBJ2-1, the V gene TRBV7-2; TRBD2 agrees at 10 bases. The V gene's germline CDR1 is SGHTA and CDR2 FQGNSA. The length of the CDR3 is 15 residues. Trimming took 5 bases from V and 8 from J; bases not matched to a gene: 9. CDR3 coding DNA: TGTGCCAGCAGCGTTACTAGCGGGATAGACTATGAGCAGTTCTTC. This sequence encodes CASSVTSGIDYEQFF.

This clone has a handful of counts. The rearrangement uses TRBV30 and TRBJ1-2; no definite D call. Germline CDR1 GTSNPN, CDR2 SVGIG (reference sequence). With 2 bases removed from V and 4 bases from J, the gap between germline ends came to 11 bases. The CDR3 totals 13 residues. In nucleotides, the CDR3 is TGTGCCTGGAGTACAGAGAGAGCCTATGGCTACACCTTC. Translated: CAWSTERAYGYTF.

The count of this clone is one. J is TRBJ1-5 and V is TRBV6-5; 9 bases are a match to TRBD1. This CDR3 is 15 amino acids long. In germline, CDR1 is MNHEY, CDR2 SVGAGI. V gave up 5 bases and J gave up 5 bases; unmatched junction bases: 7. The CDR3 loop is CASSPAGQGHQPQHF. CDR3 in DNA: TGTGCCAGCAGTCCCGCGGGACAGGGCCATCAGCCCCAGCATTTT.

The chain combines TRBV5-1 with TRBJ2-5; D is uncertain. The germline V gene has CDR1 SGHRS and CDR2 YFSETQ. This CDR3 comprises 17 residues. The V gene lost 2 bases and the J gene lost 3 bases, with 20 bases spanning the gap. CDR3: CASSLVPAGSVEETQYF. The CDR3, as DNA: TGCGCCAGCAGCTTAGTCCCTGCCGGTTCCGTGGAAGAGACCCAGTACTTC. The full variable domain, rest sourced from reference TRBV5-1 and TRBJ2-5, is KAGVTQTPRYLIKTRGQQVTLSCSPISGHRSVSWYQQTPGQGLQFLFEYFSETQRNKGNFPGRFSGRQFSNSRSEMNVSTLELGDSALYLCASSLVPAGSVEETQYFGPGTRLLVL.

The CDR3 loop is CSAREMTGYTF. CDR3 nucleotide sequence: TGCAGTGCTAGAGAGATGACAGGCTACACCTTC. The chain employs TRBV20-1 and TRBJ1-2; D remains ambiguous. The CDR3 covers 11 residues. Trimming cost V 0 bases and J 8 bases, with 7 bases left between them. CDR1 and CDR2 from the germline V gene are DFQATT and SNEGSKA (reference sequence).

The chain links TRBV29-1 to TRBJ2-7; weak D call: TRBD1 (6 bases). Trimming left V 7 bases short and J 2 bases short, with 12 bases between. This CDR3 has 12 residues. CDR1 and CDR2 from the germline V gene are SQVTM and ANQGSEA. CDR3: CSALRGTYEQYF. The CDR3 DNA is TGCAGCGCCCTCAGGGGAACCTACGAGCAGTACTTC.

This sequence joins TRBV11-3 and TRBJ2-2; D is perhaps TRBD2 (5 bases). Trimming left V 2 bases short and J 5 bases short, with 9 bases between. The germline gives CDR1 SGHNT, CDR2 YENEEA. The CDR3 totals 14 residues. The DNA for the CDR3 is TGTGCCAGCAGCTTAACGGGGAGTACCGGGGAGCTGTTTTTT. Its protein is CASSLTGSTGELFF. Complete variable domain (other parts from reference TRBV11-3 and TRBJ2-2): EAGVVQSPRYKIIEKKQPVAFWCNPISGHNTLYWYLQNLGQGPELLIRYENEEAVDDSQLPKDRFSAERLKGVDSTLKIQPAELGDSAVYLCASSLTGSTGELFFGEGSRLTVL.

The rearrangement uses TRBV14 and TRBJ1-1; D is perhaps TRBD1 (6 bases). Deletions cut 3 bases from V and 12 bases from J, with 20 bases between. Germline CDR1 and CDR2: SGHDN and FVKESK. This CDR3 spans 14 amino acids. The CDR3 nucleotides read TGTGCCAGCAGCCATTTCAGTACCCAGGGGACATCTTTCTTT. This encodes CASSHFSTQGTSFF.

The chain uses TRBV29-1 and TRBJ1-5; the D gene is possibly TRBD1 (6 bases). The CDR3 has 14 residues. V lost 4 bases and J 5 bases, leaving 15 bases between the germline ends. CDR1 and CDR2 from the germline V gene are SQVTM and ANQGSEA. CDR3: CSVVAQGEDQPQHF. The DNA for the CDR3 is TGCAGCGTTGTTGCACAGGGAGAGGATCAGCCCCAGCATTTT.

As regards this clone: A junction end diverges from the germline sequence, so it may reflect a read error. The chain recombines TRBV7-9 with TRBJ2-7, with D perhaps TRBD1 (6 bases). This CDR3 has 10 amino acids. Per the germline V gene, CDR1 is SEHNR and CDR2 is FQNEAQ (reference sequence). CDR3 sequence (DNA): TGTGCCAGCAGCTCGGGGACACCAGTATTC. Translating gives CASSSGTPVF.

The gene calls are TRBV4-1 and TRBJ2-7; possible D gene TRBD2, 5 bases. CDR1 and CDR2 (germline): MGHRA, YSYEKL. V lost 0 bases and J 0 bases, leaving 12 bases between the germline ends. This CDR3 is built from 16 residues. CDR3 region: CASSQDQRTSSYEQYF. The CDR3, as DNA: TGCGCCAGCAGCCAAGATCAGCGGACGAGCTCCTACGAGCAGTACTTC.